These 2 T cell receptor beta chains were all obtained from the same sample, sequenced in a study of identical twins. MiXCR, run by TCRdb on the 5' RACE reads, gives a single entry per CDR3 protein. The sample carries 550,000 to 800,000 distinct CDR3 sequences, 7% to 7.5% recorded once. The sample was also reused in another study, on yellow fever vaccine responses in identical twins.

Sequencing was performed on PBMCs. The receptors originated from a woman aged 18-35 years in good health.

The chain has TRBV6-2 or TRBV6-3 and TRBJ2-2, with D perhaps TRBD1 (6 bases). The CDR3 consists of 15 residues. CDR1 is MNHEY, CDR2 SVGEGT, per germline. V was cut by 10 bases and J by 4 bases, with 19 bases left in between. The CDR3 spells CATLDRRQGTGELFF. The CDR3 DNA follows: TGTGCCACCTTAGACAGGAGGCAGGGCACCGGGGAGCTGTTTTTT.

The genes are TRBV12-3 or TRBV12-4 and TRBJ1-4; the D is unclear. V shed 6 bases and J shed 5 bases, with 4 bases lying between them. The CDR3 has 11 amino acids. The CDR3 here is CASRGNEKLFF. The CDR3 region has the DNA TGTGCCAGCAGGGGGAATGAAAAACTGTTTTTT.